The rows below give T cell receptor beta chains drawn from one sample of a study of T cell repertoires in cytomegalovirus infection. A single record per CDR3 protein comes from TCRdb applying MiXCR to the reads. The table records 90,000 to 130,000 distinct CDR3 sequences, roughly a tenth of them present only once. Their antigens remain unidentified. Sequences were obtained from PBMCs, sequenced either directly or after in vitro stimulation (not recorded which). All receptors come from a human donor in good health (CMV status not recorded). Some clones in this sample may be carry-over from other donors' samples. Both conserved end residues are part of each CDR3. Each record gives: J gene, clone size, D gene, V gene, CDR3 protein, CDR3 DNA. A D gene is named only where the DNA matches it firmly. For some rows the clone size is stated as once, few or many, or as a class when expanded; others skip it.

j_gene: TRBJ2-7
abundance: few
d_gene: TRBD1
v_gene: TRBV7-2
CDR3aa: CASSYYATGGREQYF
CDR3nt: TGTGCCAGCAGCTATTACGCGACAGGGGGCAGGGAGCAGTACTTC

j_gene: TRBJ1-1
abundance: medium-sized
d_gene: TRBD1
v_gene: TRBV27
CDR3aa: CASSLWTGGNTEAFF
CDR3nt: TGTGCCAGCAGTTTATGGACAGGGGGGAATACTGAAGCTTTCTTT

j_gene: TRBJ2-7
abundance: many
d_gene: -
v_gene: TRBV6-6
CDR3aa: CASTQAPTGHEQYF
CDR3nt: TGTGCCAGCACCCAAGCCCCGACAGGCCACGAGCAGTACTTC

j_gene: TRBJ1-5
abundance: many
d_gene: -
v_gene: TRBV12-3/TRBV12-4
CDR3aa: CASSLGVYSNQPQHF
CDR3nt: TGTGCCAGCAGTTTAGGGGTCTATAGCAATCAGCCCCAGCATTTT

j_gene: TRBJ2-7
abundance: many
d_gene: -
v_gene: TRBV7-8
CDR3aa: CASSQAEAYEQYF
CDR3nt: TGTGCCAGCAGCCAAGCGGAAGCCTACGAGCAGTACTTC

j_gene: TRBJ1-1
abundance: -
d_gene: -
v_gene: TRBV11-2
CDR3aa: CASRPGRTHTEAFF
CDR3nt: TGTGCCAGCCGACCCGGTCGGACACACACTGAAGCTTTCTTT

j_gene: TRBJ2-3
abundance: -
d_gene: TRBD2
v_gene: TRBV7-9
CDR3aa: CASSSRLAGARDTQYF
CDR3nt: TGTGCCAGCAGCTCGCGACTAGCGGGAGCGCGGGATACGCAGTATTTT

j_gene: TRBJ1-2
abundance: many
d_gene: TRBD1
v_gene: TRBV7-2
CDR3aa: CASSDLPGQGPYGYTF
CDR3nt: TGTGCCAGCAGCGACCTACCGGGACAGGGCCCCTATGGCTACACCTTC

j_gene: TRBJ2-7
abundance: many
d_gene: -
v_gene: TRBV6-2/TRBV6-3
CDR3aa: CASSLSQGFYEQYF
CDR3nt: TGTGCCAGCAGTCTATCTCAGGGATTCTACGAGCAGTACTTC

j_gene: TRBJ1-3
abundance: many
d_gene: -
v_gene: TRBV6-5
CDR3aa: CASSYRSSGNTIYF
CDR3nt: TGTGCCAGCAGTTACAGGAGCTCTGGAAACACCATATATTTT

j_gene: TRBJ1-2
abundance: few
d_gene: -
v_gene: TRBV20-1
CDR3aa: CSARSGNYGYTF
CDR3nt: TGCAGTGCTAGATCCGGGAACTATGGCTACACCTTC

j_gene: TRBJ2-7
abundance: -
d_gene: -
v_gene: TRBV7-2
CDR3aa: CASSPPQYYEQYF
CDR3nt: TGTGCCAGCAGCCCCCCACAGTACTACGAGCAGTACTTC

j_gene: TRBJ2-3
abundance: -
d_gene: -
v_gene: TRBV6-8
CDR3aa: CASRGYTTDTQYF
CDR3nt: TGTGCCAGCCGGGGGTATACGACAGATACGCAGTATTTT

j_gene: TRBJ1-5
abundance: -
d_gene: -
v_gene: TRBV20-1
CDR3aa: CSASTGGEVQPQHF
CDR3nt: TGCAGTGCTTCTACTGGGGGGGAGGTGCAGCCCCAGCATTTT

j_gene: TRBJ2-7
abundance: few
d_gene: -
v_gene: TRBV28
CDR3aa: CASRLSGGEQYF
CDR3nt: TGTGCCAGCAGACTCTCTGGGGGGGAGCAGTACTTC

j_gene: TRBJ1-2
abundance: many
d_gene: TRBD1
v_gene: TRBV2
CDR3aa: CASSTPTGLFDGYTF
CDR3nt: TGTGCCAGCAGTACTCCGACAGGGTTGTTTGACGGCTACACCTTC

j_gene: TRBJ2-4
abundance: few
d_gene: -
v_gene: TRBV5-5
CDR3aa: CASSPAKNIQYF
CDR3nt: TGTGCCAGCAGCCCAGCCAAAAACATTCAGTACTTC

j_gene: TRBJ1-6
abundance: few
d_gene: TRBD1
v_gene: TRBV19
CDR3aa: CASSIPPLGQGSPNSPLHF
CDR3nt: TGTGCCAGTAGTATACCCCCCCTGGGACAGGGGAGCCCTAATTCACCCCTCCACTTT

j_gene: TRBJ1-6
abundance: -
d_gene: TRBD1
v_gene: TRBV12-3/TRBV12-4
CDR3aa: CASRPGGSYNSPLHF
CDR3nt: TGTGCCAGCAGGCCAGGGGGATCCTATAATTCACCCCTCCACTTT

j_gene: TRBJ2-3
abundance: many
d_gene: TRBD2
v_gene: TRBV7-2
CDR3aa: CASSLTSGPDTQYF
CDR3nt: TGTGCCAGCAGCTTAACTAGCGGGCCAGATACGCAGTATTTT

j_gene: TRBJ2-3
abundance: few
d_gene: -
v_gene: TRBV11-3
CDR3aa: CASSLGGQINQDTQYF
CDR3nt: TGTGCCAGCAGCTTAGGGGGCCAGATCAATCAAGATACGCAGTATTTT

j_gene: TRBJ2-1
abundance: few
d_gene: -
v_gene: TRBV12-3/TRBV12-4
CDR3aa: CASLTGYNEQFF
CDR3nt: TGTGCCAGCCTGACAGGCTACAATGAGCAGTTCTTC

j_gene: TRBJ2-7
abundance: few
d_gene: TRBD2
v_gene: TRBV25-1
CDR3aa: CASSDSTSGRARAYEQYF
CDR3nt: TGTGCCAGCAGTGATTCGACTAGCGGGAGGGCCAGAGCCTACGAGCAGTACTTC

j_gene: TRBJ2-2
abundance: many
d_gene: -
v_gene: TRBV7-2
CDR3aa: CASNKGGTGNTGELFF
CDR3nt: TGTGCCAGCAACAAGGGGGGGACAGGGAACACCGGGGAGCTGTTTTTT

j_gene: TRBJ1-1
abundance: many
d_gene: TRBD1
v_gene: TRBV12-3/TRBV12-4
CDR3aa: CASSLEGARTEAFF
CDR3nt: TGTGCCAGCAGTTTAGAGGGGGCTCGCACTGAAGCTTTCTTT

j_gene: TRBJ1-4
abundance: few
d_gene: -
v_gene: TRBV5-6
CDR3aa: CASRSTGSSEKLFF
CDR3nt: TGTGCCAGCAGGTCGACAGGCAGCAGCGAAAAACTGTTTTTT

j_gene: TRBJ2-3
abundance: medium-sized
d_gene: TRBD2
v_gene: TRBV7-2
CDR3aa: CASRPDIAGASTDTQYF
CDR3nt: TGTGCCAGCAGACCAGATATAGCGGGAGCCAGCACAGATACGCAGTATTTT

j_gene: TRBJ1-4
abundance: -
d_gene: -
v_gene: TRBV6-2/TRBV6-3
CDR3aa: CASGRQSNEKLFF
CDR3nt: TGTGCCAGCGGACGGCAGAGTAATGAAAAACTGTTTTTT